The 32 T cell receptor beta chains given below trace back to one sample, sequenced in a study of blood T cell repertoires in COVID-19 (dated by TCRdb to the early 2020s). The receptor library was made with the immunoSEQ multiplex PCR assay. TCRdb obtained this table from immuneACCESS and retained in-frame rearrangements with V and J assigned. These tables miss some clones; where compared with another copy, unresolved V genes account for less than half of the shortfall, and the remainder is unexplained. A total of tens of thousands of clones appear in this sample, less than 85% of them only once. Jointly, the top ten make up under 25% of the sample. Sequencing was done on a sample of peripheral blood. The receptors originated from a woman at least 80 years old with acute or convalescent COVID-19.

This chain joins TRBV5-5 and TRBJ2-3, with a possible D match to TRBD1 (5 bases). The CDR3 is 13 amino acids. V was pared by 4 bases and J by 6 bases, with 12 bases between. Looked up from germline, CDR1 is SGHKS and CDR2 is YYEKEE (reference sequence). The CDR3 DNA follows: TGTGCCAGCAGCCGGAAGGGGTCGGATACGCAGTATTTT. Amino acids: CASSRKGSDTQYF.

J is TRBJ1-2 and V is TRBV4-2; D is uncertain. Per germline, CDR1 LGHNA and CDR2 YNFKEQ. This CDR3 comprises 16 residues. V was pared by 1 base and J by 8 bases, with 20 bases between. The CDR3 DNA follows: TGTGCCAGCAGCCAAGCCGAAAGATATCGCAGCGAAGGCTACACCTTC. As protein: CASSQAERYRSEGYTF.

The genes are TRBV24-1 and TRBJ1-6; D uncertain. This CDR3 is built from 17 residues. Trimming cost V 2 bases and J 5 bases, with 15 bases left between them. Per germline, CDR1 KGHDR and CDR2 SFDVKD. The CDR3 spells CATSDSPGEKNNSPLHF. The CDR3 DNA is TGTGCCACCAGTGATTCTCCCGGGGAAAAAAATAATTCACCCCTCCACTTT.

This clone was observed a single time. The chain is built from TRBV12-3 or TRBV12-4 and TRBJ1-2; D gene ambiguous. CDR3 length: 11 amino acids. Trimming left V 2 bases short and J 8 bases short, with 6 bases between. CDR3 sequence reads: CASSLNQGYTF. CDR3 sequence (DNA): TGTGCCAGCAGTTTAAATCAGGGCTACACCTTC.

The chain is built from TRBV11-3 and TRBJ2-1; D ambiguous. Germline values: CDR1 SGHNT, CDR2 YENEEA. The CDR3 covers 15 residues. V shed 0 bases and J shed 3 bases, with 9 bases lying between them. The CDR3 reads CASSLDPGGYNEQFF. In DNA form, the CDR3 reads TGTGCCAGCAGCTTAGATCCTGGCGGCTACAATGAGCAGTTCTTC. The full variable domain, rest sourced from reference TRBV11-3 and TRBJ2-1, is EAGVVQSPRYKIIEKKQPVAFWCNPISGHNTLYWYLQNLGQGPELLIRYENEEAVDDSQLPKDRFSAERLKGVDSTLKIQPAELGDSAVYLCASSLDPGGYNEQFFGPGTRLTVL.

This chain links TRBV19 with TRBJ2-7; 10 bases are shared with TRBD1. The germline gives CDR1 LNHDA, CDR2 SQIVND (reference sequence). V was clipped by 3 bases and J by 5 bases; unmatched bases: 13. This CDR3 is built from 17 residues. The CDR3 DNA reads TGTGCCAGTAGTATTGCCCACCGGACAGGGGGTTTGGACGAGCAGTACTTC. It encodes CASSIAHRTGGLDEQYF.

The CDR3 loop is CASSFLMNTGELFF. As DNA, the CDR3 is TGTGCCAGCAGCTTCCTTATGAACACCGGGGAGCTGTTTTTT. The chain has TRBV5-8 and TRBJ2-2, with D hard to call. Deletions cut 2 bases from V and 1 base from J, with 6 bases between. Germline V CDR1 and CDR2: SGHTS, YDEGEE. This CDR3 has 14 amino acids.

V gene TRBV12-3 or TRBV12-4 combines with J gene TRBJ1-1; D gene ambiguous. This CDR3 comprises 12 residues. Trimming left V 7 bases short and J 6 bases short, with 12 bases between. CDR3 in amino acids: CASKFATAEAFF. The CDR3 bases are TGTGCCAGCAAATTCGCTACGGCTGAAGCTTTCTTT.

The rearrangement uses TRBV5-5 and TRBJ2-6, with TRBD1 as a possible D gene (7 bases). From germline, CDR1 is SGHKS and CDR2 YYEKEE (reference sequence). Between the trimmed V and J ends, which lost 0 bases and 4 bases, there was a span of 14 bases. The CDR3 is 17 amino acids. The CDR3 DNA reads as TGTGCCAGCAGCTTGGTGACAGGGAGGTCAGGGGCCAACGTCCTGACTTTC. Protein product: CASSLVTGRSGANVLTF.

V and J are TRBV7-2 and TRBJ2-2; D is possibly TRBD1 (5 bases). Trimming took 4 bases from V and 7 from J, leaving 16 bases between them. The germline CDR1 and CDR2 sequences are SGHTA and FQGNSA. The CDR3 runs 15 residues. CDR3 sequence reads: CASSSTPWGDGELFF. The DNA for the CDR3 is TGTGCCAGCAGCTCGACCCCCTGGGGCGACGGGGAGCTGTTTTTT. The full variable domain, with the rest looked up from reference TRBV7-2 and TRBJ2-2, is GAGVSQSPSNKVTEKGKDVELRCDPISGHTALYWYRQSLGQGLEFLIYFQGNSAPDKSGLPSDRFSAERTGGSVSTLTIQRTQQEDSAVYLCASSSTPWGDGELFFGEGSRLTVL.

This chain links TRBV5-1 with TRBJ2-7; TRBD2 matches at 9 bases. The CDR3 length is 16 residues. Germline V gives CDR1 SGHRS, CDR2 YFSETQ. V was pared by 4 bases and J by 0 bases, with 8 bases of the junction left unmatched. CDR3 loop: CASSLEAGGTSYEQYF. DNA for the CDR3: TGCGCCAGCAGCCTGGAAGCGGGAGGTACCTCCTACGAGCAGTACTTC.

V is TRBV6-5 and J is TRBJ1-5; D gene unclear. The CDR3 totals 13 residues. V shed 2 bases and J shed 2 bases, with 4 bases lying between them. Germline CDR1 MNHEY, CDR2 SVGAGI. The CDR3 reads CASSYGRNQPQHF. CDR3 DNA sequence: TGTGCCAGCAGTTACGGCCGCAATCAGCCCCAGCATTTT.

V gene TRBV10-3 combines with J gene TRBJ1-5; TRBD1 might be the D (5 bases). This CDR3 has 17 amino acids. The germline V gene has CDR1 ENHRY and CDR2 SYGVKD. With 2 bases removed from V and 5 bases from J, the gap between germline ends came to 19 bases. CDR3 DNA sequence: TGTGCCATCAGTGAGGTTCAGGTTTCCCAGGGCTATCAGCCCCAGCATTTT. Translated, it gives CAISEVQVSQGYQPQHF.

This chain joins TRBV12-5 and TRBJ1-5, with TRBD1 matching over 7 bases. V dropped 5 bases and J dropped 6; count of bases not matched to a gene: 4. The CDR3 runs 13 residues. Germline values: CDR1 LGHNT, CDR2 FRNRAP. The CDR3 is CASGRDSLQPQHF. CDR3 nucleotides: TGTGCTAGTGGTAGGGACAGTCTTCAGCCCCAGCATTTT.

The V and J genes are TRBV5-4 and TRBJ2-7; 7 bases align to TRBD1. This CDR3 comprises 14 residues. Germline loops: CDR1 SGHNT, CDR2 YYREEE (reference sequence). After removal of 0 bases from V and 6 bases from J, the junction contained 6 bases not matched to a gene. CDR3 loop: CASSLEKGTAEQYF. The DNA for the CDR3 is TGTGCCAGCAGCTTGGAAAAAGGGACAGCCGAGCAGTACTTC.

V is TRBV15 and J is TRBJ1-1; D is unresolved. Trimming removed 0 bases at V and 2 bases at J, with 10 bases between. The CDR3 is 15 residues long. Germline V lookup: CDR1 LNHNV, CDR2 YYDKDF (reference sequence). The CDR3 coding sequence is TGTGCCACCAGCAGAGATAGGGAGGGAAACACTGAAGCTTTCTTT. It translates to CATSRDREGNTEAFF.

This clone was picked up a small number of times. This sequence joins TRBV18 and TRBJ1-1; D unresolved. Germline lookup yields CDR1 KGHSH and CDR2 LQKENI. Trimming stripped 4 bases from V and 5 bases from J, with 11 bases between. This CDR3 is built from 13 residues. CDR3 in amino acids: CASSRERSTEAFF. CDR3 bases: TGTGCCAGCTCACGCGAGAGGAGTACTGAAGCTTTCTTT.

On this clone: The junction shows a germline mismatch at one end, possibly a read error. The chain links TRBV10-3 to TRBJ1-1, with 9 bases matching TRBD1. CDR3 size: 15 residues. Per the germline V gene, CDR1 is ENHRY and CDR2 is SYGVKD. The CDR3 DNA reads TGTGCCATCAGTGAACCTCCGGGACAGGGCCCGGGAGGAGTCTTT. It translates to CAISEPPGQGPGGVF.

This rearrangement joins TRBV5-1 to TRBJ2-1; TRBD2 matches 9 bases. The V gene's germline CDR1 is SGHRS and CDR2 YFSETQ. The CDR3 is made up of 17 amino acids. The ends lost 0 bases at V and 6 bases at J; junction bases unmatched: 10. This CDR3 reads CASSLGPREGDLNEQFF. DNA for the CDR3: TGCGCCAGCAGCTTGGGACCGCGGGAGGGAGATCTCAATGAGCAGTTCTTC.

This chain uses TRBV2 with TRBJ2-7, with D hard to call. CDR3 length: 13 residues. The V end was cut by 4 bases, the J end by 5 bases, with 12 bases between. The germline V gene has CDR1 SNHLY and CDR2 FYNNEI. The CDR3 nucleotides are TGTGCCAGCAGTGTTGGCCTTGTCAACGAGCAGTACTTC. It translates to CASSVGLVNEQYF. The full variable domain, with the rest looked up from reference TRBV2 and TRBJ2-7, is EPEVTQTPSHQVTQMGQEVILRCVPISNHLYFYWYRQILGQKVEFLVSFYNNEISEKSEIFDDQFSVERPDGSNFTLKIRSTKLEDSAMYFCASSVGLVNEQYFGPGTRLTVT.

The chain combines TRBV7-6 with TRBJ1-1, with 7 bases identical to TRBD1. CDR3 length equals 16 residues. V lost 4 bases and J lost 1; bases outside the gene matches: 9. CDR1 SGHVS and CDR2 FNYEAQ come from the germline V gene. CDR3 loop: CASSSEGGIQNTEAFF. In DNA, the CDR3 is TGTGCCAGCAGCTCGGAAGGGGGCATCCAGAACACTGAAGCTTTCTTT.

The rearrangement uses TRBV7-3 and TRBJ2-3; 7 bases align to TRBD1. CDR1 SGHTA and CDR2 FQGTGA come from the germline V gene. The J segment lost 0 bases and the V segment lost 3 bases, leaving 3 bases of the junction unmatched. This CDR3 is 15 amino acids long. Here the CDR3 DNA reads TGTGCCAGCAGCTTCGTCAGGGGGAGCACAGATACGCAGTATTTT. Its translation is CASSFVRGSTDTQYF.

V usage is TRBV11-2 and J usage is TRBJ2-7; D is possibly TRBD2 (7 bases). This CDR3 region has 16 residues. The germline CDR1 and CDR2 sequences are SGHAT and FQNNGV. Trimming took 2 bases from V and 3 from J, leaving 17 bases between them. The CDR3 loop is CASSLPPGGADYEQYF. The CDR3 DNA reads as TGTGCCAGCAGCTTACCTCCTGGGGGGGCAGACTACGAGCAGTACTTC.

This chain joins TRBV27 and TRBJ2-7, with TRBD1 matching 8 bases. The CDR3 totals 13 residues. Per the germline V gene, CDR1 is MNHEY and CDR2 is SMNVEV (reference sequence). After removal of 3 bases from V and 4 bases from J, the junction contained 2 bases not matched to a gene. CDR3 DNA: TGTGCCAGCAGTTTCAGGGGGCGGTACGAGCAGTACTTC. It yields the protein CASSFRGRYEQYF.

For the CDR3, the DNA is TGTGCCAGCAGCCCTACTCGGTCGTACGGCTACACCTTC. It encodes CASSPTRSYGYTF. The chain carries TRBV7-2 and TRBJ1-2; D unresolved. Per the germline V gene, CDR1 is SGHTA and CDR2 is FQGNSA. The CDR3 has 13 residues. V lost 5 bases and J lost 8, with 15 bases in between.

The CDR3: CASSDSSSTDTQYF. In DNA form, the CDR3 reads TGTGCCAGCAGTGATTCCAGTAGCACAGATACGCAGTATTTT. This chain connects TRBV2 to TRBJ2-3, with no clear D. The V and J ends lost 3 bases and 0 bases respectively, with 7 bases between them. The germline gives CDR1 SNHLY, CDR2 FYNNEI. CDR3 size: 14 residues. Full variable domain (missing parts from reference TRBV2 and TRBJ2-3): EPEVTQTPSHQVTQMGQEVILRCVPISNHLYFYWYRQILGQKVEFLVSFYNNEISEKSEIFDDQFSVERPDGSNFTLKIRSTKLEDSAMYFCASSDSSSTDTQYFGPGTRLTVL.

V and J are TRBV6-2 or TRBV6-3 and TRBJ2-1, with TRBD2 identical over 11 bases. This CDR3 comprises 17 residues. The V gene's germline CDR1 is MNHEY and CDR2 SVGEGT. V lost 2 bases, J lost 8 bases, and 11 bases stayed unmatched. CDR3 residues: CASSYPGLSGGAYEQFF. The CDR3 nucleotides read TGTGCCAGCAGTTACCCAGGACTTAGCGGGGGGGCCTATGAGCAGTTCTTC.

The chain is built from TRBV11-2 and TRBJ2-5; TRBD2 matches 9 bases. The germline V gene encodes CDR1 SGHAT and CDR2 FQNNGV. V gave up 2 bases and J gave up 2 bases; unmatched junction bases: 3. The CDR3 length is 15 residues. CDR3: CASSLLAGNQETQYF. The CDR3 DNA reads TGTGCCAGCAGCTTACTAGCGGGGAATCAAGAGACCCAGTACTTC.

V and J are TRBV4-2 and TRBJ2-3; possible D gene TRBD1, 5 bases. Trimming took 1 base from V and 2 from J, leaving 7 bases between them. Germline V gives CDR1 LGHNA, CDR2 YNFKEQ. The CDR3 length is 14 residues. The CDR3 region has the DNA TGTGCCAGCAGCCAAGTGACAGCCACAGATACGCAGTATTTT. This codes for CASSQVTATDTQYF.

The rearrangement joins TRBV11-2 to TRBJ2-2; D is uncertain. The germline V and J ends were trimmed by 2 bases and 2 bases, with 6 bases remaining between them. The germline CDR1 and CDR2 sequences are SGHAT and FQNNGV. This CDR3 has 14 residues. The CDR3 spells CASSLTTNTGELFF. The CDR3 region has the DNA TGTGCCAGCAGCTTAACGACAAACACCGGGGAGCTGTTTTTT.

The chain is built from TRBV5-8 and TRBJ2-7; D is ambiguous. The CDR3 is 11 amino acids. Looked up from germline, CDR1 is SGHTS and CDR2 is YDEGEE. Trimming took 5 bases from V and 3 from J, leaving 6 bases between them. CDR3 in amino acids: CASSPNYEQYF. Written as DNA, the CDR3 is TGTGCCAGCAGTCCCAACTACGAGCAGTACTTC.

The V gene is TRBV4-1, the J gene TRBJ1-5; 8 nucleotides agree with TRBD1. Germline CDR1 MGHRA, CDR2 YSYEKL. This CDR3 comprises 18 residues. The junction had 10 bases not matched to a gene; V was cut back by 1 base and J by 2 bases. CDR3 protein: CASSQGPQGARGNQPQHF. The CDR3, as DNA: TGCGCCAGCAGCCAAGGGCCGCAGGGGGCGCGTGGCAATCAGCCCCAGCATTTT.